This entry is about one T cell receptor beta chain. This entry belongs to a study of blood T cell repertoires in COVID-19. Looked up from germline, CDR1 is WNHNN and CDR2 is SYGVQD (reference sequence). The CDR3 loop spans 16 amino acids. The V gene lost 6 bases and the J gene lost 0 bases, with 17 bases spanning the gap. Repertoires were generated with immunoSEQ multiplex PCR, while TCRdb's copy carries only in-frame clones and drops some. Here the sample spans over 100,000 clones, about 90% being singletons. This TCR was recovered from a human donor in a cohort sampled during active COVID-19. Input material: peripheral blood. This sequence joins TRBV10-1 and TRBJ2-5; no definite D call. The CDR3 DNA sequence: TGCGCCAGCAGGAGCTCTGGAGAGTCGTACCAAGAGACCCAGTACTTC. This translates into CASRSSGESYQETQYF.